What follows are 27 T cell receptor beta chains derived from one specimen sequenced in a study of radiotherapy plus CTLA-4 blockade in lung cancer (dated by TCRdb to the late 2010s). Libraries were made using the immunoSEQ multiplex PCR assay. Not all clones reach the TCRdb copy of this immuneACCESS table, which keeps in-frame sequences only. Checked studies attribute under half of the gap to unresolved V genes and leave the rest unexplained. Counted in this sample were 70,000 to 85,000 clones; 70% to 85% of them appeared once. Together, the top ten hold more than 9% of the sample. Source: peripheral blood, taken from a patient treated with radiotherapy plus ipilimumab. The receptors shown here come from a human donor with non-small cell lung cancer whose response to radiotherapy plus ipilimumab could not be evaluated.

This clone turned up a few times. The chain combines TRBV7-2 with TRBJ1-2; D is perhaps TRBD1 (6 bases). The V gene's germline CDR1 is SGHTA and CDR2 FQGNSA. Trimming left V 2 bases short and J 11 bases short, with 18 bases between. The CDR3 spans 14 residues. The CDR3 region is CASSLNRASGVYTF. CDR3 nucleotides: TGTGCCAGCAGCTTAAACAGGGCCTCCGGAGTGTACACCTTC.

This clone was detected only a few times. The V gene is TRBV6-4, the J gene TRBJ1-1; D is ambiguous. With 6 bases removed from V and 0 bases from J, the gap between germline ends came to 11 bases. The CDR3 contains 14 residues. In germline, CDR1 is MRHNA, CDR2 SNTAGT. The DNA of the CDR3 is TGTGCCAGCAGGGTGAACACCATGAACACTGAAGCTTTCTTT. This codes for CASRVNTMNTEAFF.

This sequence joins TRBV5-5 and TRBJ2-3, with D perhaps matching TRBD2 (5 bases). Looked up from germline, CDR1 is SGHKS and CDR2 is YYEKEE (reference sequence). Trimming removed 4 bases at V and 6 bases at J, with 18 bases between. There are 15 residues in the CDR3. The CDR3 sequence: CASSLANSPLDTQYF. Here the CDR3 DNA reads TGTGCCAGCAGCCTAGCCAACAGTCCCCTGGATACGCAGTATTTT.

The V gene is TRBV6-6, the J gene TRBJ2-7; D may be TRBD2 (5 bases). Trimming removed 0 bases from V and 6 bases from J, with 12 bases in between. Germline CDR1 MNHNY, CDR2 SVGAGI (reference sequence). The CDR3 length is 14 residues. CDR3 sequence (DNA): TGTGCCAGCAGTTACTCGAACTCGGGGTCCGAGCAGTACTTC. Residues: CASSYSNSGSEQYF.

Only a few counts were recorded for this clone. The chain has TRBV13 and TRBJ1-1; no firm D call. Germline V lookup: CDR1 PRHDT, CDR2 FYEKMQ (reference sequence). Deletions cut 2 bases from V and 0 bases from J, with 7 bases between. This CDR3 region has 14 residues. The chain's CDR3 is CASSLPGVNTEAFF. Here the CDR3 DNA reads TGTGCCAGCAGCTTACCCGGGGTGAACACTGAAGCTTTCTTT.

The rearrangement uses TRBV7-2 and TRBJ2-3, with 8 bases identical to TRBD2. V trimming: 5 bases; J trimming: 4 bases; junction bases outside the gene matches: 8. The CDR3 loop spans 15 amino acids. Germline V gene sequence: CDR1 SGHTA, CDR2 FQGNSA. CDR3 in amino acids: CASSQRGGLADTQYF. As DNA, the CDR3 is TGTGCCAGCAGCCAACGGGGGGGCCTCGCAGATACGCAGTATTTT.

The V gene is TRBV7-3, the J gene TRBJ1-1; D is uncertain. The CDR3 runs to 13 residues. Germline lookup yields CDR1 SGHTA and CDR2 FQGTGA. Trimming pared 4 bases from V and 1 base from J, leaving 7 bases between. Here the CDR3 DNA reads TGTGCCAGCAGCTCCGACTGGAACACTGAAGCTTTCTTT. The encoded protein is CASSSDWNTEAFF.

The genes are TRBV28 and TRBJ1-1; TRBD1 matches at 11 bases. The V and J ends lost 4 bases and 1 base, in that order; junction bases with no gene match: 2. This CDR3 is built from 15 residues. The germline gives CDR1 MDHEN, CDR2 SYDVKM. The CDR3 DNA reads as TGTGCCAGCAGTTCCGGGACAGGGGGGAACACTGAAGCTTTCTTT. It is translated as CASSSGTGGNTEAFF.

J is TRBJ2-2 and V is TRBV2; the match to TRBD2 covers 10 bases. CDR1 and CDR2 (germline): SNHLY, FYNNEI. The CDR3 loop spans 14 amino acids. The V and J ends lost 7 bases and 6 bases, in that order; junction bases with no gene match: 5. CDR3: CASMQREGAGELFF. The CDR3 DNA reads as TGTGCCAGCATGCAGCGGGAGGGTGCCGGGGAGCTGTTTTTT.

This chain connects TRBV5-6 to TRBJ2-7; 9 nucleotides match TRBD2. With V trimmed by 2 bases and J by 1 base, 4 bases remained unmatched. CDR3 size: 15 residues. Germline lookup yields CDR1 SGHDT and CDR2 YYEEEE. This CDR3 reads CASSFGLAGSYEQYF. In DNA form, the CDR3 reads TGTGCCAGCAGCTTCGGTCTAGCGGGATCCTACGAGCAGTACTTC.

Notes on this clone: A read error may account for a junction end that differs from germline. V usage is TRBV5-1 and J usage is TRBJ1-2; 7 bases align to TRBD1. This CDR3 spans 13 amino acids. CDR1 and CDR2 from the germline V gene are SGHRS and YFSETQ. The CDR3 DNA sequence: TGTGCCAGCAGCCTCGACAGGGATGGTGGCTACACCTTC. It is translated as CASSLDRDGGYTF. The full variable domain, in which reference TRBV5-1 and TRBJ1-2 provide the parts outside the CDR3, is KAGVTQTPRYLIKTRGQQVTLSCSPISGHRSVSWYQQTPGQGLQFLFEYFSETQRNKGNFPGRFSGRQFSNSRSEMNVSTLELGDSALYLCASSLDRDGGYTFGSGTRLTVV.

This sequence joins TRBV6-5 and TRBJ2-2, with 7 positions matching TRBD1. This CDR3 has 15 residues. Germline values: CDR1 MNHEY, CDR2 SVGAGI. Unmatched junction bases numbered 4, after V lost 2 bases and J lost 4 bases. CDR3 DNA sequence: TGTGCCAGCAGTTACCGGGACAGACTCACCGGGGAGCTGTTTTTT. Amino acids: CASSYRDRLTGELFF.

The chain carries TRBV6-1 and TRBJ1-4; 11 bases are shared with TRBD1. V lost 6 bases to trimming and J lost 8 bases; unmatched junction nucleotides: 8. Per the germline V gene, CDR1 is MNHNS and CDR2 is SASEGT. The CDR3 length is 15 residues. The DNA for the CDR3 is TGTGCCAGCAGGCCATCGGGGACAGGGGGAGAAAAACTGTTTTTT. Protein sequence: CASRPSGTGGEKLFF.

V and J are TRBV5-1 and TRBJ2-2; 11 bases fit TRBD2. The CDR3 is made up of 15 amino acids. Losses at the gene ends were 0 bases for V and 6 bases for J; bases not matched to a gene: 1. Germline CDR1 is SGHRS and CDR2 is YFSETQ. The CDR3 is CASSLALAGAGELFF. The CDR3 DNA reads TGCGCCAGCAGCTTGGCACTAGCGGGAGCCGGGGAGCTGTTTTTT. Filled out from reference TRBV5-1 and TRBJ2-2, the complete variable domain reads KAGVTQTPRYLIKTRGQQVTLSCSPISGHRSVSWYQQTPGQGLQFLFEYFSETQRNKGNFPGRFSGRQFSNSRSEMNVSTLELGDSALYLCASSLALAGAGELFFGEGSRLTVL.

As to this clone: Other nucleotide sequences from this sample produce the same CDR3. CDR3 loop: CASSGGTGPYEQYF. Here the CDR3 DNA reads TGTGCCAGCAGCGGGGGGACAGGGCCCTACGAGCAGTACTTC. This chain uses TRBV7-2 with TRBJ2-7, with 9 nucleotides matching TRBD1. The CDR3 consists of 14 residues. The J segment lost 2 bases and the V segment lost 5 bases, leaving 4 bases of the junction unmatched. Germline loops: CDR1 SGHTA, CDR2 FQGNSA.

The chain is built from TRBV30 and TRBJ1-1; TRBD1 agrees at 7 bases. Germline V gene lookup returns CDR1 GTSNPN and CDR2 SVGIG (reference sequence). With V trimmed by 1 base and J by 4 bases, 6 bases remained unmatched. CDR3 length: 14 residues. The CDR3 is CAWSDTGVVTEAFF. The CDR3 nucleotides are TGTGCCTGGAGTGATACAGGGGTGGTCACTGAAGCTTTCTTT.

In this sample, this clone turned up once. The chain links TRBV10-3 to TRBJ2-5; the D gene is possibly TRBD2 (7 bases). Germline CDR1 ENHRY, CDR2 SYGVKD. The V end lost 7 bases, the J end lost 5 bases, and 14 bases lay between the germline ends. This CDR3 region has 13 residues. DNA of the CDR3: TGTGCCATCAAGCCAGGGGAGGGGGAGACCCAGTACTTC. It yields the protein CAIKPGEGETQYF.

A few counts support this clone. The CDR3 nucleotides read TGTGCAGCAGTTAGAGGGCGCTACGAGCAGTACTTC. This gives the protein CAAVRGRYEQYF. The V and J genes are TRBV6-5 and TRBJ2-7, with D possibly being TRBD2 (5 bases). The CDR3 length is 12 residues. The V gene's germline CDR1 is MNHEY and CDR2 SVGAGI.

The chain couples TRBV4-1 to TRBJ1-1, with 7 bases aligning to TRBD1. Germline CDR1 MGHRA, CDR2 YSYEKL. Losses at the gene ends were 4 bases for V and 0 bases for J; bases not matched to a gene: 20. The CDR3 runs 20 residues. The CDR3 DNA reads TGCGCCAGCAGCCTCTCAAGGGCGGTAGGGGGCTTCAAAATGAACACTGAAGCTTTCTTT. Protein product: CASSLSRAVGGFKMNTEAFF.

The V gene is TRBV30, the J gene TRBJ1-2; D not resolved. From germline, CDR1 is GTSNPN and CDR2 SVGIG (reference sequence). The length of the CDR3 is 13 residues. Trimming stripped 4 bases from V and 1 base from J, with 10 bases between. In nucleotides, the CDR3 is TGTGCCTGGATGTTTGAACTTAACTATGGCTACACCTTC. Protein product: CAWMFELNYGYTF.

V gene TRBV7-2 combines with J gene TRBJ2-2; possible D gene TRBD2, 5 bases. Trimming pared 2 bases from V and 0 bases from J, leaving 10 bases between. Looked up from germline, CDR1 is SGHTA and CDR2 is FQGNSA. This CDR3 is built from 16 residues. The CDR3 DNA reads TGTGCCAGCAGCTTATATATAGCGACGAACACCGGGGAGCTGTTTTTT. It is translated as CASSLYIATNTGELFF.

The V and J genes are TRBV4-2 and TRBJ1-2; 9 bases map to TRBD1. The germline CDR1 and CDR2 sequences are LGHNA and YNFKEQ. The CDR3 has 18 amino acids. V shed 3 bases and J 3 bases; nucleotides not matched to a gene: 14. The CDR3 loop reads CASSQTGTGPYSYYGYTF. CDR3 nucleotide sequence: TGTGCCAGCAGCCAGACTGGGACAGGGCCCTATTCCTACTATGGCTACACCTTC.

This clone has just one count. This sequence joins TRBV28 and TRBJ2-2; TRBD1 agrees at 8 bases. The V and J ends lost 5 bases and 7 bases, in that order; junction bases with no gene match: 6. The CDR3 consists of 14 residues. Per the germline V gene, CDR1 is MDHEN and CDR2 is SYDVKM. The CDR3: CASSVRTGHGELFF. The CDR3 nucleotides are TGTGCCAGCAGTGTCCGGACAGGGCACGGGGAGCTGTTTTTT.

The V and J genes are TRBV6-6 and TRBJ2-3; 9 positions match TRBD2. The CDR3 has 14 amino acids. Trimming removed 8 bases from V and 1 base from J; junction bases left unmatched: 4. In germline, CDR1 is MNHNY, CDR2 SVGAGI (reference sequence). The CDR3 here is CASAGGQGTDTQYF. The CDR3 DNA sequence: TGTGCCAGCGCGGGGGGGCAGGGCACAGATACGCAGTATTTT.

V and J are TRBV6-1 and TRBJ2-3, with TRBD1 matching 11 bases. With 2 bases clipped from V and 1 base from J, the junction kept 8 bases outside the gene matches. The germline CDR1 and CDR2 sequences are MNHNS and SASEGT. The length of the CDR3 is 18 residues. The CDR3 here is CASSEWDRGMKGTDTQYF. In DNA, the CDR3 is TGTGCCAGCAGTGAATGGGACAGGGGGATGAAGGGCACAGATACGCAGTATTTT.

The V and J genes are TRBV5-1 and TRBJ2-5; 9 nucleotides align to TRBD1. The CDR3 runs 14 residues. The ends lost 0 bases at V and 5 bases at J; junction bases unmatched: 2. The germline gives CDR1 SGHRS, CDR2 YFSETQ. This chain's CDR3 is CASSLDRGRETQYF. DNA of the CDR3: TGCGCCAGCAGCTTGGACAGGGGGCGGGAGACCCAGTACTTC. Complete variable domain (other parts from reference TRBV5-1 and TRBJ2-5): KAGVTQTPRYLIKTRGQQVTLSCSPISGHRSVSWYQQTPGQGLQFLFEYFSETQRNKGNFPGRFSGRQFSNSRSEMNVSTLELGDSALYLCASSLDRGRETQYFGPGTRLLVL.

This sequence joins TRBV28 and TRBJ1-6; TRBD1 matches at 10 bases. CDR3 size: 19 residues. The V segment lost 1 base and the J segment 9 bases; nucleotides outside the gene matches: 15. Per the germline V gene, CDR1 is MDHEN and CDR2 is SYDVKM. The CDR3 is CASSLFRTGGGSRSSPLHF. In DNA, the CDR3 is TGTGCCAGCAGTTTATTCCGGACAGGGGGGGGTTCGAGGAGTTCACCCCTCCACTTT.